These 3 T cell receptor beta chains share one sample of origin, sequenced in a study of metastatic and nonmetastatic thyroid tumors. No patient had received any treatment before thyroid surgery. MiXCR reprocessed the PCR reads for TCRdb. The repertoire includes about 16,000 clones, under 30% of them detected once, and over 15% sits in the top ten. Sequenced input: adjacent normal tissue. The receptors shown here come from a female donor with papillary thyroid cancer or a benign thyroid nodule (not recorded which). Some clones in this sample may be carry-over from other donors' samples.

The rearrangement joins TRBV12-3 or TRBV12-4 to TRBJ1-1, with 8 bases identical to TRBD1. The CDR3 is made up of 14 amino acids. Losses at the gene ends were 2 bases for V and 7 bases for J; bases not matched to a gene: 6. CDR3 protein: CASSLSRDRFEAFF. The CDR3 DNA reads TGTGCCAGCAGTTTAAGTAGGGACAGGTTTGAAGCTTTCTTT.

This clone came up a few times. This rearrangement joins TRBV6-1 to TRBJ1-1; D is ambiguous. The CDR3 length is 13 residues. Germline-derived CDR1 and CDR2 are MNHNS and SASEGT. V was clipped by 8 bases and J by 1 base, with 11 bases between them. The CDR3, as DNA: TGTGCCAGCGGCCCACGGGCGAACACTGAAGCTTTCTTT. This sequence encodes CASGPRANTEAFF.

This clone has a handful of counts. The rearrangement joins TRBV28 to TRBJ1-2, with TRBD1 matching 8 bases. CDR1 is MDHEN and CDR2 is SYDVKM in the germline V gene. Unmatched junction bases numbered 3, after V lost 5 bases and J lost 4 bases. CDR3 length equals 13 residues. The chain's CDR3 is CASSDGTGYGYTF. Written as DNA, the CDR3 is TGTGCCAGCAGTGACGGGACAGGCTATGGCTACACCTTC.